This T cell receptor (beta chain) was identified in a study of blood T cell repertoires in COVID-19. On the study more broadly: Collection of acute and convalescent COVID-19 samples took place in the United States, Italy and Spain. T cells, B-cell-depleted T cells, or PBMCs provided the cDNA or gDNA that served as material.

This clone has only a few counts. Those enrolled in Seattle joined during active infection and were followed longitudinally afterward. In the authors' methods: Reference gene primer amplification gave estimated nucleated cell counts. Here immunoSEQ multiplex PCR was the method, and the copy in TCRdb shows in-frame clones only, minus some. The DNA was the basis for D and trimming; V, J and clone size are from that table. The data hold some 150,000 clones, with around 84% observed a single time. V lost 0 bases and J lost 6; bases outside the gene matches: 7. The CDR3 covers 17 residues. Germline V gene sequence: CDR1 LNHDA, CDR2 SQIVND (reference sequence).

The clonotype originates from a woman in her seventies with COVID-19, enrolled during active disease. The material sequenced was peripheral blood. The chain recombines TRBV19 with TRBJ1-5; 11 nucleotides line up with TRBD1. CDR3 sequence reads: CASSIDPGQGAGQPQHF. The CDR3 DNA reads TGTGCCAGTAGTATAGATCCTGGACAGGGGGCAGGTCAGCCCCAGCATTTT.